This T cell receptor beta chain was recorded in a study of blood T cell repertoires in COVID-19. Across the whole study: COVID-19 samples, acute and convalescent, were from the United States, Italy and Spain. PBMCs, B-cell-depleted T cells, or T cells were the source of the cDNA or gDNA that made up the material.

Sequencing used immunoSEQ multiplex PCR; TCRdb keeps in-frame clones, though not all of them. The table has 90,000 to 120,000 clones, roughly 84% seen once; the top ten hold approximately 4%. The CDR3 is 15 amino acids. V lost 0 bases, J lost 9 bases, and 15 bases lay in between. Germline V CDR1 and CDR2: MNHEY, SVGEGT. Sequences were obtained from peripheral blood. The chain employs TRBV6-2 or TRBV6-3 and TRBJ1-5; TRBD1 is a possible D gene (5 bases). This TCR came from a human donor in a cohort sampled during active COVID-19. CDR3 residues: CASSYSTGLGGPQHF. The CDR3 nucleotides are TGTGCCAGCAGTTACTCGACGGGACTGGGGGGGCCCCAGCATTTT.